Below are 14 T cell receptor beta chains sequenced from a single sample in a study of spatial heterogeneity in lung cancer. Documented time point: sample taken at primary tumor resection. Sequencing covered unsorted whole RNA taken from tumor, nontumor lung or frozen PBMC. TCRdb ran MiXCR on the 5' RACE reads and lists one entry per CDR3 protein. The table has some 6,900 distinct CDR3 sequences, around 3.6% seen once. The source was normal lung tissue next to the tumor, collected at surgery. The receptors originated from a female donor with early-stage non-small cell lung cancer.

In its sample, this clonotype ranks as medium-sized (0.01 to 0.1%). Because the library targeted alpha chains, this beta chain is an off-target read whose size means little. The J gene is TRBJ2-3, the V gene TRBV7-9; tentatively, D is TRBD1 (7 bases). Germline V gene lookup returns CDR1 SEHNR and CDR2 FQNEAQ (reference sequence). This CDR3 is built from 14 residues. V dropped 5 bases and J dropped 5 bases, with 14 bases sitting between them. The DNA of the CDR3 is TGTGCCAGCAGCACGCGACAGGGAGGAGATACGCAGTATTTT. It is translated as CASSTRQGGDTQYF. The full variable domain, its missing parts supplied by reference TRBV7-9 and TRBJ2-3, is DTGVSQNPRHKITKRGQNVTFRCDPISEHNRLYWYRQTLGQGPEFLTYFQNEAQLEKSRLLSDRFSAERPKGSFSTLEIQRTEQGDSAMYLCASSTRQGGDTQYFGPGTRLTVL.

This clonotype was recorded many times. The library was built for alpha chains, so this beta chain is an off-target read and its size means little. The chain carries TRBV9 and TRBJ2-4; unclear D gene. The CDR3 runs to 16 residues. With 0 bases removed from V and 3 bases from J, the gap between germline ends came to 13 bases. Germline V gene data show CDR1 as SGDLS and CDR2 as YYNGEE. CDR3 protein: CASSVAWGGGKNIQYF. The DNA for the CDR3 is TGTGCCAGCAGCGTAGCGTGGGGTGGCGGCAAAAACATTCAGTACTTC. Combining the CDR3 with reference TRBV9 and TRBJ2-4 gives the whole variable domain DSGVTQTPKHLITATGQRVTLRCSPRSGDLSVYWYQQSLDQGLQFLIQYYNGEERAKGNILERFSAQQFPDLHSELNLSSLELGDSALYFCASSVAWGGGKNIQYFGAGTRLSVL.

The table lists this clonotype with many counts. The size of this beta chain means little, since it is a stray read in a library made for alpha chains. The chain links TRBV19 to TRBJ1-2; 8 bases are shared with TRBD1. CDR1 and CDR2 (germline): LNHDA, SQIVND (reference sequence). J was trimmed by 7 bases and V by 5 bases; bases with no gene match: 9. CDR3 length: 14 residues. The CDR3 loop reads CASSGRTGSVGYTF. The CDR3 region has the DNA TGTGCCAGTAGTGGTCGGACAGGGTCTGTTGGCTACACCTTC.

This clonotype was observed at least ten times. Within a library made for alpha chains, this beta chain is off target, and its count is uninformative. The rearrangement uses TRBV20-1 and TRBJ2-2; 7 bases match TRBD1. This CDR3 spans 15 amino acids. V lost 3 bases, J lost 6 bases, and 10 bases stayed unmatched. Germline V lookup: CDR1 DFQATT, CDR2 SNEGSKA (reference sequence). The CDR3 here is CSASQTGYPPGELFF. Written as DNA, the CDR3 is TGCAGTGCTAGCCAGACAGGGTATCCCCCCGGGGAGCTGTTTTTT.

This clonotype was observed many times. Because the library targeted alpha chains, this beta chain is an off-target read whose size means little. The V gene is TRBV15, the J gene TRBJ2-3; 7 nucleotides match TRBD1. J was trimmed by 2 bases and V by 4 bases; bases with no gene match: 6. This CDR3 is built from 15 residues. CDR1 is LNHNV and CDR2 is YYDKDF in the germline V gene (reference sequence). CDR3 amino acids: CATSTDQGDTDTQYF. Here the CDR3 DNA reads TGTGCCACCAGCACCGATCAGGGGGACACAGATACGCAGTATTTT.

This clonotype counts as medium-sized (0.01 to 0.1%). As an off-target read in a library built for alpha chains, this beta chain has a frequency of little significance. The rearrangement links TRBV29-1 to TRBJ1-1, with D perhaps TRBD1 (6 bases). Per germline, CDR1 SQVTM and CDR2 ANQGSEA. V was clipped by 7 bases and J by 1 base, with 13 bases between them. The CDR3 has 13 residues. CDR3 amino acids: CSGGQLENTEAFF. As DNA, the CDR3 is TGCAGCGGAGGACAGTTAGAGAACACTGAAGCTTTCTTT.

This clonotype was observed many times. For a library built for alpha chains, this beta chain is a stray read; little rests on its size. The CDR3 DNA follows: TGCAGCGTTAAGACAGGGACAAATAATTCACCCCTCCACTTT. Protein product: CSVKTGTNNSPLHF. The chain has TRBV29-1 and TRBJ1-6, with 7 nucleotides matching TRBD1. Per the germline V gene, CDR1 is SQVTM and CDR2 is ANQGSEA. The CDR3 is made up of 14 amino acids. With 5 bases clipped from V and 5 bases from J, the junction kept 6 bases outside the gene matches.

This clonotype was seen repeatedly, ten times or more. In a library made to pick up alpha chains, this beta chain is a stray read with a size that means little. The chain has TRBV20-1 and TRBJ2-5; 7 nucleotides match TRBD2. The germline V gene encodes CDR1 DFQATT and CDR2 SNEGSKA (reference sequence). The V segment lost 0 bases and the J segment 0 bases; nucleotides outside the gene matches: 7. The CDR3 sequence is 16 residues long. The CDR3 DNA reads TGCAGTGCTAGAGATCTCTTTGCGGGGGACCAAGAGACCCAGTACTTC. The encoded protein is CSARDLFAGDQETQYF.

In its sample, this clonotype ranks as large. This beta chain lies outside the target of a library built for alpha chains; its clone size means little. The chain couples TRBV3-1 to TRBJ2-3, with a tentative D call TRBD2 (6 bases). This CDR3 is 13 amino acids long. The V end was cut by 5 bases, the J end by 10 bases, with 16 bases between. Germline V gene sequence: CDR1 LGHDT, CDR2 YNNKEL (reference sequence). The CDR3 reads CASSGSGGTAQYF. The CDR3 bases are TGTGCCAGCAGCGGAAGTGGGGGGACGGCGCAGTATTTT.

This clonotype was observed many times. Being off target in a library aimed at alpha chains, this beta chain has a size of little meaning. V and J are TRBV12-5 and TRBJ1-5, with 7 bases matching TRBD1. CDR1 is LGHNT and CDR2 is FRNRAP in the germline V gene. V gave up 7 bases and J gave up 5 bases; unmatched junction bases: 5. This CDR3 is built from 13 residues. Written as DNA, the CDR3 is TGTGCTAGTGCCTGGGACAGCCATCAGCCCCAGCATTTT. Protein sequence: CASAWDSHQPQHF.

This clonotype qualifies as medium-sized. This beta chain is a stray read from a library made for alpha chains; its abundance is not meaningful. V and J are TRBV6-1 and TRBJ2-3; D is possibly TRBD1 or TRBD2 (5 bases each). Per germline, CDR1 MNHNS and CDR2 SASEGT. This CDR3 has 15 residues. V was clipped by 8 bases and J by 0 bases, with 15 bases between them. DNA for the CDR3: TGTGCCAGCCGCCGGGACGGATCTAGCACAGATACGCAGTATTTT. This sequence encodes CASRRDGSSTDTQYF.

Ten or more counts support this clonotype. A library prepared for alpha chains yielded this beta chain as an off-target read; its size is of little meaning. This sequence joins TRBV18 and TRBJ1-2, with 9 bases lining up with TRBD1. The CDR3 runs 15 residues. V lost 2 bases to trimming and J lost 7 bases; unmatched junction nucleotides: 8. Germline loops: CDR1 KGHSH, CDR2 LQKENI. CDR3 in DNA: TGTGCCAGCTCACCAAGAACAGGGGGCGAACGTGGCTACACCTTC. Translated, it gives CASSPRTGGERGYTF.

This clonotype is labeled as large. This beta chain is a stray sequence in a library constructed for alpha chains; its clone size is not meaningful. The chain combines TRBV28 with TRBJ1-1; 7 nucleotides align to TRBD1. Trimming took 2 bases from V and 4 from J; bases not matched to a gene: 7. The CDR3 is made up of 15 amino acids. Germline lookup yields CDR1 MDHEN and CDR2 SYDVKM. The CDR3 nucleotides are TGTGCCAGCAGTTTAGGAACTAGGGGGCTCACTGAAGCTTTCTTT. Encoded protein: CASSLGTRGLTEAFF.

By share, this clonotype ranks as medium-sized. The size of this beta chain means little, since it is a stray read in a library made for alpha chains. The chain couples TRBV28 to TRBJ2-7; 9 bases agree with TRBD2. Trimming at V came to 6 bases and at J to 3 bases, leaving 9 bases not matched to a gene. The germline gives CDR1 MDHEN, CDR2 SYDVKM. The CDR3 totals 15 residues. The CDR3 here is CASRTLAGKGYEQYF. The CDR3 DNA reads as TGTGCCAGCAGAACCCTAGCGGGGAAAGGCTACGAGCAGTACTTC.